What follows are 23 T cell receptor beta chains derived from one specimen sequenced in a study of blood T cell repertoires in COVID-19. Generated by immunoSEQ multiplex PCR, the TCRdb table keeps only in-frame clones and is missing some. The sample shows around 170,000 clones, about 80% of them seen only once. Sequenced sample: PBMCs or T cells enriched from blood (not recorded which). These receptors came from a man in his fifties or sixties who had recovered from COVID-19.

This chain joins TRBV13 and TRBJ2-3, with 10 bases lining up with TRBD2. CDR3 length equals 15 residues. CDR1 and CDR2 (germline): PRHDT, FYEKMQ (reference sequence). V lost 2 bases to trimming and J lost 6 bases; unmatched junction nucleotides: 5. CDR3 sequence: CASSLRPAGGDTQYF. CDR3 nucleotide sequence: TGTGCCAGCAGCTTACGGCCAGCGGGGGGGGATACGCAGTATTTT.

The rearrangement links TRBV1 to TRBJ2-7; the table calls TRBD2, which could not be checked here. TRBV1 is a listed pseudogene. The CDR3 has 14 residues. CDR3 in amino acids: CTSSLLLHTYEQYF. The CDR3 region has the DNA TGCACCAGCAGCCTACTTCTTCATACCTACGAGCAGTACTTC.

This clone showed up just a few times. V gene TRBV5-1 combines with J gene TRBJ1-5, with TRBD1 matching over 9 bases. V was pared by 3 bases and J by 3 bases, with 4 bases of the junction left unmatched. The CDR3 sequence is 15 residues long. Per the germline V gene, CDR1 is SGHRS and CDR2 is YFSETQ. CDR3 residues: CASSSGTGINQPQHF. The CDR3 DNA is TGCGCCAGCAGCTCCGGGACAGGGATCAATCAGCCCCAGCATTTT.

In its sample, this clone was seen once. The chain links TRBV10-3 to TRBJ1-1; 7 bases fit TRBD1. The CDR3 runs to 14 residues. Germline V gives CDR1 ENHRY, CDR2 SYGVKD. After removal of 5 bases from V and 2 bases from J, the junction contained 5 bases not matched to a gene. This CDR3 is CAISTGTANTEAFF. The CDR3 DNA reads TGTGCCATCAGTACCGGGACAGCCAACACTGAAGCTTTCTTT.

The CDR3 DNA sequence: TGTGCCAGCAGCTCCGGGGGTGGGCGCGATTCACCCCTCCACTTT. Its translation: CASSSGGGRDSPLHF. The chain uses TRBV12-1 and TRBJ1-6. TRBV12-1 is deemed a pseudogene. The CDR3 runs to 15 residues.

The gene calls are TRBV7-9 and TRBJ1-4; TRBD1 matches 7 bases. Germline CDR1 and CDR2: SEHNR and FQNEAQ (reference sequence). The trim removed 5 bases at V and 7 bases at J, leaving 13 bases unmatched. The length of the CDR3 is 16 residues. The CDR3 DNA is TGTGCCAGCAGCCTCGGGACAGCAAACATTCGTGAAAAACTGTTTTTT. Translation: CASSLGTANIREKLFF. The full variable domain, with the rest looked up from reference TRBV7-9 and TRBJ1-4, is DTGVSQNPRHKITKRGQNVTFRCDPISEHNRLYWYRQTLGQGPEFLTYFQNEAQLEKSRLLSDRFSAERPKGSFSTLEIQRTEQGDSAMYLCASSLGTANIREKLFFGSGTQLSVL.

The chain recombines TRBV6-9 with TRBJ1-2, with TRBD1 matching 8 bases. J was trimmed by 4 bases and V by 10 bases; bases with no gene match: 5. Germline V gene data show CDR1 as MNHGY and CDR2 as SVAAGI. The CDR3 has 12 amino acids. Here the CDR3 DNA reads TGTGCCACCGTCGACAGGGGCTATGGCTACACCTTC. Its translation: CATVDRGYGYTF.

This clone was counted only a few times. The rearrangement joins TRBV5-1 to TRBJ1-1; D perhaps matches TRBD1 (6 bases). The CDR3 spans 13 residues. Trimming removed 0 bases at V and 5 bases at J, with 8 bases between. Germline CDR1 SGHRS, CDR2 YFSETQ. This chain's CDR3 is CASSLAQGTEAFF. The DNA of the CDR3 is TGCGCCAGCAGCTTGGCGCAGGGGACTGAAGCTTTCTTT.

The chain joins TRBV5-1 to TRBJ2-2, with a weak D call TRBD2 (6 bases). V dropped 0 bases and J dropped 4 bases, with 10 bases sitting between them. Germline assignment: CDR1 SGHRS and CDR2 YFSETQ. The CDR3 totals 15 residues. CDR3 DNA: TGCGCCAGCAGCTTGGACGGGGGACCCACCGGGGAGCTGTTTTTT. Protein product: CASSLDGGPTGELFF.

This CDR3 is CASRSGQREAFF. The CDR3 region has the DNA TGCGCCAGCAGGTCCGGACAACGAGAAGCTTTCTTT. The chain is built from TRBV4-3 and TRBJ1-1; D might be TRBD1 (5 bases). V gave up 6 bases and J gave up 8 bases, with 13 bases separating them. This CDR3 is 12 amino acids long. CDR1 is LGHNA and CDR2 is YSLEER in the germline V gene.

The genes are TRBV3-1 (or the pseudogene TRBV3-2) and TRBJ2-3; 10 positions agree with TRBD2. Germline CDR1 reads LGHDT; CDR2 reads YNNKEL (reference sequence). The CDR3 runs to 16 residues. V lost 5 bases and J lost 4; bases outside the gene matches: 9. The CDR3 region is CASSGGAGGPSDTQYF. The CDR3 DNA reads as TGTGCCAGCAGCGGCGGAGCGGGGGGGCCATCAGATACGCAGTATTTT.

V and J are TRBV2 and TRBJ2-1; 7 nucleotides align to TRBD1. Germline V gene lookup returns CDR1 SNHLY and CDR2 FYNNEI. Trimming removed 8 bases from V and 5 bases from J; junction bases left unmatched: 12. The CDR3 totals 15 residues. CDR3 loop: CASRNRQGRDNEQFF. The CDR3 nucleotides are TGTGCCAGCCGAAACCGACAGGGTAGGGACAATGAGCAGTTCTTC.

The rearrangement uses TRBV29-1 and TRBJ2-7, with TRBD1 as a possible D gene (6 bases). CDR3 length: 13 residues. V lost 3 bases and J 1 base, leaving 10 bases between the germline ends. Germline V gene lookup returns CDR1 SQVTM and CDR2 ANQGSEA. The CDR3 region has the DNA TGCAGCGTTGAGAACGACAGGTCCTACGAGCAGTACTTC. It translates to CSVENDRSYEQYF.

Notes on this clone: In the same sample, other DNA sequences code for this CDR3. Here the CDR3 reads CASSLIRGTEAFF. For the CDR3, the DNA is TGTGCCAGCAGTCTCATCCGGGGCACTGAAGCTTTCTTT. This sequence joins TRBV12-3 or TRBV12-4 and TRBJ1-1, with unresolved D. V was pared by 5 bases and J by 4 bases, with 11 bases between. The CDR3 spans 13 residues.

The chain has TRBV28 and TRBJ1-2; 10 bases align to TRBD1. This CDR3 is built from 14 residues. Trimming took 2 bases from V and 8 from J; bases not matched to a gene: 5. Per the germline V gene, CDR1 is MDHEN and CDR2 is SYDVKM. The CDR3 loop reads CASSLDRGRRGYTF. CDR3 in DNA: TGTGCCAGCAGTTTAGACAGGGGGCGCCGGGGCTACACCTTC.

V and J are TRBV19 and TRBJ1-2; D ambiguous. Trimming took off 3 bases at V and 0 bases at J, with 5 bases between the two ends. Per germline, CDR1 LNHDA and CDR2 SQIVND (reference sequence). The CDR3 runs to 13 residues. The CDR3 DNA follows: TGTGCCAGTAGTATCGCGGCTAACTATGGCTACACCTTC. This codes for CASSIAANYGYTF.

The CDR3 spells CASSQDGGRGNSPLHF. Here the CDR3 DNA reads TGCGCCAGCAGCCAAGATGGTGGTCGGGGAAATTCACCCCTCCACTTT. This sequence joins TRBV4-1 and TRBJ1-6; no firm D call. Germline-derived CDR1 and CDR2 are MGHRA and YSYEKL. Trimming took 0 bases from V and 7 from J, leaving 13 bases between them. The CDR3 has 16 amino acids.

The chain carries TRBV10-2 and TRBJ2-3; TRBD2 agrees at 10 bases. The germline V gene has CDR1 WSHSY and CDR2 SAAADI. V was pared by 3 bases and J by 2 bases, with 2 bases of the junction left unmatched. CDR3 length: 15 amino acids. CDR3 DNA: TGCGCCAGCAGTGATCTAGCGGGGGTCACAGATACGCAGTATTTT. Encoded protein: CASSDLAGVTDTQYF.

The table lists this clone with a count of one. The rearrangement joins TRBV10-3 to TRBJ1-1, with D perhaps TRBD1 (6 bases). In germline, CDR1 is ENHRY, CDR2 SYGVKD. The CDR3 covers 16 residues. With 0 bases removed from V and 2 bases from J, the gap between germline ends came to 13 bases. Written as DNA, the CDR3 is TGTGCCATCAGTGAGTCGACCCACAGGGAAAACACTGAAGCTTTCTTT. This codes for CAISESTHRENTEAFF.

This clone was found a few times. V usage is TRBV7-9 and J usage is TRBJ1-4; D unclear. Trimming removed 7 bases at V and 0 bases at J, with 15 bases between. Germline V lookup: CDR1 SEHNR, CDR2 FQNEAQ (reference sequence). The CDR3 is 16 amino acids. Written as DNA, the CDR3 is TGTGCCAGCACCCTCGCCGGGGATGCAACTAATGAAAAACTGTTTTTT. This sequence encodes CASTLAGDATNEKLFF.

The chain recombines TRBV6-5 with TRBJ1-3, with TRBD1 identical over 10 bases. The CDR3 loop spans 15 amino acids. Per germline, CDR1 MNHEY and CDR2 SVGAGI. V gave up 0 bases and J gave up 8 bases; unmatched junction bases: 4. The CDR3 region is CASSYSTGGAYTIYF. In DNA form, the CDR3 reads TGTGCCAGCAGTTACTCGACAGGGGGCGCGTACACCATATATTTT.

The count of this clone is one. The chain joins TRBV2 to TRBJ1-5; weak D call: TRBD1 (5 bases). The CDR3 loop spans 13 amino acids. V lost 4 bases, J lost 7 bases, and 11 bases lay in between. From germline, CDR1 is SNHLY and CDR2 FYNNEI. CDR3 loop: CASSGREGQPQHF. The CDR3 nucleotides read TGTGCCAGCAGTGGGAGGGAGGGGCAGCCCCAGCATTTT.

This chain uses TRBV10-3 with TRBJ1-1; 7 bases fit TRBD1. V dropped 10 bases and J dropped 3; count of bases not matched to a gene: 8. The CDR3 consists of 13 residues. Looked up from germline, CDR1 is ENHRY and CDR2 is SYGVKD. The CDR3 DNA is TGTGCCACCCGCCTCGACAGGGACACTGAAGCTTTCTTT. Protein product: CATRLDRDTEAFF.